The clone carrying this T cell receptor (beta chain) was detected only once. These data belong to a study of blood T cell repertoires in COVID-19. Looking at the study overall: Acute and convalescent COVID-19 samples came from the United States, Italy and Spain. PBMCs, B-cell-depleted T cells, or T cells provided the cDNA or gDNA that made up the material.

Recruited during active infection, patients (from Seattle) were subsequently followed longitudinally. Unmatched junction bases numbered 9, after V lost 8 bases and J lost 7 bases. The germline CDR1 and CDR2 sequences are SNHLY and FYNNEI. The CDR3 runs 13 residues. Per the original methods: Reference gene primer amplification in the assay estimated nucleated cell counts. TCRdb's table, derived via immunoSEQ multiplex PCR, lists solely in-frame clones and lacks some. That table supplies the V and J calls and clone size; D and trimming were determined from the DNA. This sample yields over 450,000 clones, of which roughly nine tenths are seen a single time; roughly 8.3% belongs to the top ten.

This sequence originates from a woman between 50 and 59 years old with COVID-19, enrolled during active disease. Sequenced input: peripheral blood. This chain uses TRBV2 with TRBJ1-2; TRBD1 matches 8 bases. In nucleotides, the CDR3 is TGTGCCAGCGAATTCTCAGGGGGCGGTGGCTACACCTTC. It translates to CASEFSGGGGYTF.